A selection of T cell receptor beta chains follows, all from one sample in a study of blood T cell repertoires in COVID-19. TCRdb keeps only in-frame clones here, not all; method: immunoSEQ multiplex PCR. The sample holds about 140,000 clones; about 76% are singletons and the top ten take over 8%. Sequenced: peripheral blood. These receptors originate from a human donor in a cohort sampled during active COVID-19. Each CDR3 is given with its conserved first and last residue. The D gene is left open where the match is weak. Clone size is stated in some rows and not others, as once, few, many or a class when expanded.

d_gene,v_gene,abundance,j_gene,CDR3nt,CDR3aa
TRBD1,TRBV18,NA,TRBJ2-5,TGTGCCAGCTCACCACTGTTATTGACAGGGAAGTCCCAAGAGACCCAGTACTTC,CASSPLLLTGKSQETQYF
NA,TRBV19,NA,TRBJ2-2,TGTGCCAGTAGTAATTTTGGGGGCCCCGGGGAGCTGTTTTTT,CASSNFGGPGELFF
TRBD2,TRBV5-4,NA,TRBJ2-6,TGTGCCAGCAGCTCGGGACTAGCGGCTGGGGCCAACGTCCTGACTTTC,CASSSGLAAGANVLTF
TRBD1,TRBV19,NA,TRBJ1-6,TGTGCCAGTAGTAGTGACTCGGACAGGGCAGATAATTCACCCCTCCACTTT,CASSSDSDRADNSPLHF
TRBD2,TRBV5-8,NA,TRBJ2-5,TGTGCCAGCAGGAACCGGGGACTAGCGGGGCAAGAGACCCAGTACTTC,CASRNRGLAGQETQYF
NA,TRBV6-2/TRBV6-3,NA,TRBJ2-2,TGTGCCAGCAGCGGCTCAGGGACAACGAACACCGGGGAGCTGTTTTTT,CASSGSGTTNTGELFF
NA,TRBV5-1,NA,TRBJ2-1,TGCGCCAGCAGCTTGTTGGACAACACCTACAATGAGCAGTTCTTC,CASSLLDNTYNEQFF
NA,TRBV7-2,NA,TRBJ2-5,TGTGCCAGCAGCTTGACATTCCAAGAGACCCAGTACTTC,CASSLTFQETQYF
TRBD1,TRBV6-5,NA,TRBJ1-5,TGTGCCAGCAGGTGGCTGGGGACAGAAAATCAGCCCCAGCATTTT,CASRWLGTENQPQHF
TRBD1,TRBV18,NA,TRBJ2-3,TGTGCCAGCTCACCGATACAGGGGACAGATACGCAGTATTTT,CASSPIQGTDTQYF
NA,TRBV19,NA,TRBJ2-5,TGTGCCAGTAGTATTCCCGGCAGGGCTGGGCAAGAGACCCAGTACTTC,CASSIPGRAGQETQYF
NA,TRBV28,once,TRBJ2-7,TGTGCCAGCAGTTCCAAATACCGCGCCACCTTC,CASSSKYRATF
TRBD2,TRBV7-2,NA,TRBJ2-5,TGTGCCAGCAGCTTAGGTGGACTAGCGGGAGGCCGTCAAGAGACCCAGTACTTC,CASSLGGLAGGRQETQYF
TRBD1,TRBV10-3,NA,TRBJ2-5,TGTGCCATCAGTTCAAGACAGGGACAAGAGACCCAGTACTTC,CAISSRQGQETQYF
NA,TRBV7-3,few,TRBJ2-5,TGTGCCAGCAGCAGGGGACATCAAGAGACCCAGTACTTC,CASSRGHQETQYF
NA,TRBV5-5,NA,TRBJ1-3,TGTGCCAGCAGCTCGACGGGGATCTCTGGAAACACCATATATTTT,CASSSTGISGNTIYF
TRBD2,TRBV5-4,NA,TRBJ2-7,TGTGCCAGCAGCTTTTTGGGACTACTATCGGACGAGCAGTACTTC,CASSFLGLLSDEQYF
NA,TRBV5-6,NA,TRBJ2-3,TGTGCCAGCAGCCCAAGGACCATTCTCGGGGGTACGCAGTATTTT,CASSPRTILGGTQYF
NA,TRBV27,NA,TRBJ2-7,TGTGCCAGCAGTTTCCTACGGCAGGGGCTGTACTTC,CASSFLRQGLYF
TRBD1,TRBV28,NA,TRBJ2-1,TGTGCCAGCAGTTCCCAGACAGGGGGTAGTGAGCAGTTCTTC,CASSSQTGGSEQFF
TRBD2,TRBV27,NA,TRBJ2-1,TGTGCCAGCAGCTCTAGCGGGAGGTCGTCCTACAATGAGCAGTTCTTC,CASSSSGRSSYNEQFF
NA,TRBV18,NA,TRBJ1-5,TGTGCCAGCTCACCCGGGGAGGGGAATCAGCCCCAGCATTTT,CASSPGEGNQPQHF
TRBD2,TRBV4-3,NA,TRBJ2-7,TGCGCCAGCAGCCAATCCCACGGGGGGGATTGGTTCGCCTACGAGCAGTACTTC,CASSQSHGGDWFAYEQYF
TRBD1,TRBV12-3/TRBV12-4,NA,TRBJ2-7,TGTGCCAGCAGAAGGGACAGTCCCGGCGAGCAGTACTTC,CASRRDSPGEQYF
NA,TRBV7-8,few,TRBJ1-3,TGTGCCAGCAGCTTAGCCGACATTTTCGGAAACACCATATATTTT,CASSLADIFGNTIYF
TRBD1,TRBV28,once,TRBJ1-4,TGTGCCAGCACACCCGGGACAGGGTTTGAAAAACTGTTTTTT,CASTPGTGFEKLFF
NA,TRBV5-1,NA,TRBJ2-6,TGCGCCAGCAGCTTAGATACTGGGGCCAACGTCTTGACTTTC,CASSLDTGANVLTF
TRBD2,TRBV5-1,NA,TRBJ2-5,TGCGCCAGCAGCGGGCCGGGACTAGGTGGAGAGACCCAGTACTTC,CASSGPGLGGETQYF
TRBD1,TRBV7-9,few,TRBJ2-7,TGTGCCAGCAGCTTAGCTCTGGGACAGGGTTTAGGCGAGCAGTACTTC,CASSLALGQGLGEQYF
NA,TRBV18,NA,TRBJ1-5,TGTGCCAGCTCACCAGGGGTCCAGGGCGCTCAGCCCCAGCATTTT,CASSPGVQGAQPQHF
NA,TRBV29-1,NA,TRBJ2-5,TGCAGCGTGGCCGGCAGGGTTTTAGCGGAAGAGACCCAGTACTTC,CSVAGRVLAEETQYF
NA,TRBV2,NA,TRBJ2-7,TGTGCCAGCAGCCGACAAGAAGGGGCCTACGAGCAGTACTTC,CASSRQEGAYEQYF
NA,TRBV6-2/TRBV6-3,NA,TRBJ2-7,TGTGCCAGCAGTGCGGGACCTCCCTACGAGCAGTACTTC,CASSAGPPYEQYF
TRBD2,TRBV7-3,NA,TRBJ2-1,TGTGCCAGCAGTATAGCGGGAGGGTACAATGAGCAGTTCTTC,CASSIAGGYNEQFF
NA,TRBV28,NA,TRBJ2-5,TGTGCCAGCACCCCACTACTAGTGCTCCAAGAGACCCAGTACTTC,CASTPLLVLQETQYF
NA,TRBV7-9,NA,TRBJ2-1,TGTGCCAGCAGCTTATTAGGGGGAGTAGGGGTCTACAATGAGCAGTTCTTC,CASSLLGGVGVYNEQFF
NA,TRBV19,many,TRBJ2-1,TGTGCCAGTAGTTATCGGGACTCTGCTAACAATGAGCAGTTCTTC,CASSYRDSANNEQFF
TRBD1,TRBV28,NA,TRBJ2-7,TGTGCCAGCACGTCCCGGGACAGGTCCTACGAGCAGTACTTC,CASTSRDRSYEQYF
TRBD2,TRBV27,NA,TRBJ2-1,TGTGCCAGCAGTTTATGGGGGTTAGCGGGCGGGCCCTACAATGAGCAGTTCTTC,CASSLWGLAGGPYNEQFF
TRBD2,TRBV5-6,few,TRBJ2-1,TGTGCCAGCAGCCTGGGCCCCGGGACTAGCAATGAGCAGTTCTTC,CASSLGPGTSNEQFF
TRBD2,TRBV13,NA,TRBJ2-1,TGTGCCAGCAGCGATGGGACTAGCGGGAGGAACAATGAGCAGTTCTTC,CASSDGTSGRNNEQFF
NA,TRBV5-6,once,TRBJ1-3,TGTGCCAGCAGCTCAGGCTTTTCCTCTGGAAACACCATATATTTT,CASSSGFSSGNTIYF
TRBD1,TRBV5-1,NA,TRBJ1-4,TGCGCCAGCAGCTTGGCGCATGCGGGACAGCCTAATGAAAAACTGTTTTTT,CASSLAHAGQPNEKLFF
NA,TRBV4-2,NA,TRBJ2-5,TGTGCCAGCAGCCAAGCGGGGAGACCGCAAGAGACCCAGTACTTC,CASSQAGRPQETQYF
TRBD1,TRBV29-1,NA,TRBJ2-7,TGCAGCGTCCGGGACAGGGGATACGAGCAGTACTTC,CSVRDRGYEQYF
TRBD1,TRBV4-2,NA,TRBJ2-1,TGTGCCAGCAGCCAGGACCCCCTCCCGACAGGGGCAAAAATTAATGAGCAGTTCTTC,CASSQDPLPTGAKINEQFF
NA,TRBV7-3,NA,TRBJ2-7,TGTGCCAGCAGCTTAAGGCGGGAAGACGAGCAGTACTTC,CASSLRREDEQYF
TRBD1,TRBV6-5,NA,TRBJ2-7,TGTGCCAGCAGCCACAGACAGGGGAGCTCCTACGAGCAGTACTTC,CASSHRQGSSYEQYF
NA,TRBV6-5,NA,TRBJ1-5,TGTGCCAGCAGAAAGGGGAATGGCAATCAGCCCCAGCATTTT,CASRKGNGNQPQHF
NA,TRBV24-1,NA,TRBJ1-1,TGTGCCACCAGTGTTACCGGGAGGGCTGAAGCTTTCTTT,CATSVTGRAEAFF
NA,TRBV7-8,NA,TRBJ1-1,TGTGCCAGCAGCCACCAGGGTACTGAAGCTTTCTTT,CASSHQGTEAFF
NA,TRBV28,NA,TRBJ1-5,TGTGCCAGCACCTCCACAGGGTCAAGTCAGCCCCAGCATTTT,CASTSTGSSQPQHF
NA,TRBV28,NA,TRBJ2-7,TGTGCCAGCAGCCCCGGACAGCTCTACGAGCAGTACTTC,CASSPGQLYEQYF
NA,TRBV19,NA,TRBJ2-7,TGTGCCAGTAGTTCACAGGACAGTTACGAGCAGTACTTC,CASSSQDSYEQYF
NA,TRBV6-5,few,TRBJ2-5,TGTGCCAGCAGCACAGGTTACCAAGAGACCCAGTACTTC,CASSTGYQETQYF
NA,TRBV24-1,NA,TRBJ2-5,TGTGCCACCAGTGATTTAGGGGCAGCCAACCAAGAGACCCAGTACTTC,CATSDLGAANQETQYF
NA,TRBV4-3,NA,TRBJ2-3,TGCGCCAGCAGCCAGCAGGCTTTACCTAGCACAGATACGCAGTATTTT,CASSQQALPSTDTQYF